This T cell receptor beta chain emerged from a study of OX40 agonist ivuxolimab in advanced cancers. Study background: The dose-escalation cohort was over 65% male, with a mean age of around 54 years, ranging about 23 to 90.

Germline values: CDR1 SGHNT, CDR2 YENEEA. The CDR3 has 14 residues. V shed 2 bases and J shed 0 bases, with 5 bases lying between them. The cohort excluded patients with autoimmune disease history or systemic immunosuppression. Peripheral blood came from all dose cohorts at three timepoints. Libraries were prepared by immunoSEQ multiplex PCR; TCRdb keeps only in-frame clonotypes and omits some of them. The sample holds 33,000 or so clones, more than 70% seen once. Sequenced material: CD4+ or CD8+ T cells sorted from blood, taken in a trial of the OX40 agonist ivuxolimab. The chain links TRBV11-3 to TRBJ2-1; D is undetermined. The receptor was derived from an adult with an advanced solid tumor such as melanoma, head and neck, liver or kidney cancer. The CDR3 spells CASSLTGSYNEQFF. The CDR3 nucleotides read TGTGCCAGCAGCTTAACGGGCTCCTACAATGAGCAGTTCTTC.